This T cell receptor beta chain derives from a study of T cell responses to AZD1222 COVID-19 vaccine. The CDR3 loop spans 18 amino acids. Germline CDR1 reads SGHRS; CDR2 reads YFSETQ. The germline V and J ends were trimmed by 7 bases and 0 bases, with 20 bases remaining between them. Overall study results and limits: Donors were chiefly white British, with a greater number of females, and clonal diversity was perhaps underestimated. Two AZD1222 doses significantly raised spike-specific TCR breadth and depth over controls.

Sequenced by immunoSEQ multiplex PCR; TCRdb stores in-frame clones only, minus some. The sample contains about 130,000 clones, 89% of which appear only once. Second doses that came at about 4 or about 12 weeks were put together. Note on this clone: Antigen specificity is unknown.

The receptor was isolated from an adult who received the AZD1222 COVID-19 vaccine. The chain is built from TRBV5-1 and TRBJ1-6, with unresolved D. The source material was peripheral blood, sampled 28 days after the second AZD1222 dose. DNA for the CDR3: TGCGCCAGCCGCCCTTTTGAAGGATCAAGCTCCTATAATTCACCCCTCCACTTT. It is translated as CASRPFEGSSSYNSPLHF. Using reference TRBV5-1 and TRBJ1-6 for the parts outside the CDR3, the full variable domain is KAGVTQTPRYLIKTRGQQVTLSCSPISGHRSVSWYQQTPGQGLQFLFEYFSETQRNKGNFPGRFSGRQFSNSRSEMNVSTLELGDSALYLCASRPFEGSSSYNSPLHFGNGTRLTVT.